This entry is about one TCR beta chain. No antigen is known for it. The source of the sample is a study of cytomegalovirus exposure and HLA in healthy donors. The study's findings and limits: HLA restriction was apparent for most CMV-associated TCR beta chains in a later analysis. In terms of immune exposure information, only CMV serostatus was available. The authors confirmed in vitro that a few CMV-associated chains were specific for CMV antigens. The number of N-insertions in an Asian-associated ancestry cluster was reportedly below the approximately 700-donor mean in a later analysis.

Vbeta (60) and Jbeta (13) primers were used in the PCR. TCRdb's copy holds only in-frame clones and misses some; the assay was immunoSEQ multiplex PCR. This sample has about 170,000 clones, with 85% found just once. CDR1 is LNHDA, CDR2 SQIVND, per germline (reference sequence). This CDR3 has 19 amino acids. V shed 2 bases, J shed 2 bases, and the junction held 15 bases outside the gene matches. V usage is TRBV19 and J usage is TRBJ2-7, with 10 bases that match TRBD1. This receptor was taken from a man aged 25-45 years in good health and CMV-seropositive. Specimen: PBMCs. CDR3 amino acids: CASSISSDKGQGTTYEQYF. The CDR3 DNA is TGTGCCAGTAGTATATCCTCTGACAAGGGACAGGGGACTACCTACGAGCAGTACTTC. Supplemented by reference TRBV19 and TRBJ2-7, the full variable domain reads DGGITQSPKYLFRKEGQNVTLSCEQNLNHDAMYWYRQDPGQGLRLIYYSQIVNDFQKGDIAEGYSVSREKKESFPLTVTSAQKNPTAFYLCASSISSDKGQGTTYEQYFGPGTRLTVT.